This TCR beta chain was found in a study of blood T cell repertoires in COVID-19. Study as a whole: Collection of acute and convalescent COVID-19 samples took place in the United States, Italy and Spain. Sample material is recorded as cDNA or gDNA derived from T cells, B-cell-depleted T cells, or PBMCs.

The J segment lost 0 bases and the V segment lost 6 bases, leaving 5 bases of the junction unmatched. The CDR3 runs to 15 residues. The germline V gene encodes CDR1 SGHKS and CDR2 YYEKEE (reference sequence). Authors' analysis steps: Amplified reference gene primers provided the basis for estimating nucleated cell counts. Repertoires were generated with immunoSEQ multiplex PCR, while TCRdb's copy carries only in-frame clones and drops some. That table is the source of V, J and clone size, and D and trimming were worked out from the DNA. The sample shows under 85,000 clones, about 86% of them seen only once.

Sequences were obtained from peripheral blood. The rearrangement joins TRBV5-5 to TRBJ2-2; 7 nucleotides match TRBD1. The TCR comes from a man older than 75 with active or convalescent COVID-19. Here the CDR3 reads CASTYRGSNTGELFF. The DNA for the CDR3 is TGTGCCAGCACCTACAGGGGATCGAACACCGGGGAGCTGTTTTTT.